Each of the 28 T cell receptor beta chains below was sequenced from the same sample in a study of cytomegalovirus exposure and HLA in healthy donors. Clones were read by immunoSEQ multiplex PCR, and TCRdb kept only the in-frame ones, dropping some. Counted here are roughly 130,000 clones, about nine tenths occurring once; the ten biggest clones make up 1.4%. Material: PBMCs. These TCRs come from a man in his thirties or forties in good health and CMV-seronegative.

This clone was found once. The chain links TRBV4-1 to TRBJ2-2; 8 bases fit TRBD1. V was pared by 4 bases and J by 7 bases, with 11 bases of the junction left unmatched. The germline CDR1 and CDR2 sequences are MGHRA and YSYEKL. The CDR3 loop spans 16 amino acids. In DNA form, the CDR3 reads TGCGCCAGCAGCCTCGCCTCAGGGGGCGCAGGCGGGGAGCTGTTTTTT. Translated: CASSLASGGAGGELFF.

This clone was seen only a few times. The chain carries TRBV30 and TRBJ2-3; the D is unclear. CDR1 GTSNPN and CDR2 SVGIG come from the germline V gene (reference sequence). V was clipped by 8 bases and J by 4 bases, with 19 bases between them. The CDR3 extends over 14 amino acids. The CDR3, as DNA: TGTGCCAGCCCGGTTGGAGTATCCCCAGATACGCAGTATTTT. Residues: CASPVGVSPDTQYF.

J is TRBJ1-2 and V is TRBV15; 7 bases are shared with TRBD1. From germline, CDR1 is LNHNV and CDR2 YYDKDF (reference sequence). Trimming at V came to 2 bases and at J to 2 bases, leaving 5 bases not matched to a gene. The CDR3 has 15 amino acids. The CDR3 loop is CATSRHRGANYGYTF. CDR3 bases: TGTGCCACCAGCAGACACAGGGGAGCGAACTATGGCTACACCTTC.

In nucleotides, the CDR3 is TGTGCCAGCAGTGGACAGGGGTATGGCTACACCTTC. Protein sequence: CASSGQGYGYTF. The chain couples TRBV7-9 to TRBJ1-2; 9 bases align to TRBD1. CDR3 size: 12 residues. Per germline, CDR1 SEHNR and CDR2 FQNEAQ (reference sequence). Trimming at V came to 6 bases and at J to 5 bases, leaving 1 base not matched to a gene.

CDR3: CAIRQGTSGVEQFF. CDR3 coding DNA: TGTGCCATCAGGCAAGGGACTAGCGGGGTAGAGCAGTTCTTC. The chain links TRBV10-3 to TRBJ2-1, with 13 bases aligning to TRBD2. CDR1 is ENHRY, CDR2 SYGVKD, per germline. This CDR3 has 14 residues. J gave up 10 bases and V 6 bases, and 6 bases lay outside the gene matches.

The chain has TRBV19 and TRBJ1-6; 7 bases are a match to TRBD1. CDR1 and CDR2 (germline): LNHDA, SQIVND (reference sequence). Trimming removed 5 bases from V and 7 bases from J; junction bases left unmatched: 8. The CDR3 spans 15 residues. Here the CDR3 DNA reads TGTGCCAGTAGTCAGGCAAGACAGGGAAATTCACCCCTCCACTTT. This translates into CASSQARQGNSPLHF. The full variable domain, completed using reference TRBV19 and TRBJ1-6, is DGGITQSPKYLFRKEGQNVTLSCEQNLNHDAMYWYRQDPGQGLRLIYYSQIVNDFQKGDIAEGYSVSREKKESFPLTVTSAQKNPTAFYLCASSQARQGNSPLHFGNGTRLTVT.

The rearrangement uses TRBV5-1 and TRBJ2-1; TRBD2 matches at 10 bases. The CDR3 runs 15 residues. Germline trimming cut 4 bases from V and 6 bases from J; bases unmatched to any gene: 7. CDR1 is SGHRS, CDR2 YFSETQ, per germline. CDR3 nucleotide sequence: TGCGCCAGCAGCCCCACAGCGGGAGGGCTCAATGAGCAGTTCTTC. It specifies CASSPTAGGLNEQFF.

This CDR3 is CASSPGLARNTGELFF. CDR3 in DNA: TGTGCCAGCAGCCCCGGGCTAGCGAGGAACACCGGGGAGCTGTTTTTT. This sequence joins TRBV9 and TRBJ2-2; TRBD2 might be the D (6 bases). This CDR3 is built from 16 residues. Trimming removed 4 bases at V and 1 base at J, with 14 bases between. Germline V lookup: CDR1 SGDLS, CDR2 YYNGEE. The complete variable domain, with remaining parts taken from reference TRBV9 and TRBJ2-2, reads DSGVTQTPKHLITATGQRVTLRCSPRSGDLSVYWYQQSLDQGLQFLIQYYNGEERAKGNILERFSAQQFPDLHSELNLSSLELGDSALYFCASSPGLARNTGELFFGEGSRLTVL.

The rearrangement uses TRBV7-8 and TRBJ2-5; TRBD1 might be the D (8 bases). V was trimmed by 1 base and J by 7 bases, leaving 16 bases between them. The CDR3 has 15 residues. Per germline, CDR1 SGHVS and CDR2 FQNEAQ. The CDR3 loop reads CASSLDTGGERTQYF. DNA of the CDR3: TGTGCCAGCAGCTTAGATACAGGGGGGGAGAGGACCCAGTACTTC. Using reference TRBV7-8 and TRBJ2-5 for the parts outside the CDR3, the full variable domain is GAGVSQSPRYKVAKRGQDVALRCDPISGHVSLFWYQQALGQGPEFLTYFQNEAQLDKSGLPSDRFFAERPEGSVSTLKIQRTQQEDSAVYLCASSLDTGGERTQYFGPGTRLLVL.

The rearrangement links TRBV30 to TRBJ2-7; D possibly corresponds to TRBD1 (6 bases). In germline, CDR1 is GTSNPN, CDR2 SVGIG (reference sequence). The CDR3 totals 17 residues. The V end lost 0 bases, the J end lost 5 bases, and 23 bases lay between the germline ends. The CDR3: CAWSVGRGNRERDEQYF. In nucleotides, the CDR3 is TGTGCCTGGAGTGTAGGTCGGGGCAACAGGGAACGCGACGAGCAGTACTTC.

This chain connects TRBV18 to TRBJ2-6; the match to TRBD1 covers 9 bases. The CDR3 runs to 20 residues. Losses at the gene ends were 0 bases for V and 3 bases for J; bases not matched to a gene: 12. Looked up from germline, CDR1 is KGHSH and CDR2 is LQKENI. The CDR3 DNA reads TGTGCCAGCTCACCACCGAGGTTTGGGACAGGGACCTTTGGGGCCAACGTCCTGACTTTC. The encoded protein is CASSPPRFGTGTFGANVLTF.

This rearrangement joins TRBV6-1 to TRBJ2-3; perhaps TRBD2 as D (6 bases). Looked up from germline, CDR1 is MNHNS and CDR2 is SASEGT. The CDR3 runs 13 residues. V was shortened by 8 bases and J by 4 bases, with 13 bases between the two germline ends. CDR3 sequence: CASEGSGPDTQYF. The CDR3 DNA reads TGTGCCAGCGAAGGTAGCGGCCCAGATACGCAGTATTTT.

This clone appeared once. The chain combines TRBV29-1 with TRBJ2-7; D gene ambiguous. Germline CDR1 and CDR2: SQVTM and ANQGSEA. V was clipped by 4 bases and J by 3 bases, with 10 bases between them. This CDR3 has 12 amino acids. CDR3: CSVGDTYYEQYF. CDR3 in DNA: TGCAGCGTTGGTGACACCTACTACGAGCAGTACTTC.

This chain joins TRBV4-1 and TRBJ2-7, with 8 nucleotides matching TRBD2. Germline V gives CDR1 MGHRA, CDR2 YSYEKL. This CDR3 spans 16 amino acids. The V segment lost 1 base and the J segment 7 bases; nucleotides outside the gene matches: 12. The chain's CDR3 is CASSQVRSGSSGEQYF. For the CDR3, the DNA is TGCGCCAGCAGCCAAGTTCGAAGCGGGAGCTCCGGAGAGCAGTACTTC.

The chain combines TRBV5-6 with TRBJ1-3; TRBD1 might be the D (6 bases). Germline CDR1 is SGHDT and CDR2 is YYEEEE. V was trimmed by 6 bases and J by 4 bases, leaving 20 bases between them. The CDR3 runs 16 residues. CDR3 in DNA: TGTGCCAGCACCCTCAACGGGGGGCCACGGGGAAACACCATATATTTT. Residues: CASTLNGGPRGNTIYF. The full variable domain, in which reference TRBV5-6 and TRBJ1-3 provide the parts outside the CDR3, is DAGVTQSPTHLIKTRGQQVTLRCSPKSGHDTVSWYQQALGQGPQFIFQYYEEEERQRGNFPDRFSGHQFPNYSSELNVNALLLGDSALYLCASTLNGGPRGNTIYFGEGSWLTVV.

This clone was found once. The chain combines TRBV20-1 with TRBJ2-7; weak D call: TRBD2 (5 bases). The CDR3 is made up of 11 amino acids. With 4 bases removed from V and 4 bases from J, the gap between germline ends came to 8 bases. CDR1 is DFQATT and CDR2 is SNEGSKA in the germline V gene (reference sequence). CDR3 in amino acids: CSATRDYEQYF. The CDR3 DNA reads as TGCAGTGCTACCCGGGATTACGAGCAGTACTTC.

The chain links TRBV27 to TRBJ2-7; 9 bases align to TRBD2. There are 15 residues in the CDR3. Germline V lookup: CDR1 MNHEY, CDR2 SMNVEV (reference sequence). With 4 bases clipped from V and 3 bases from J, the junction kept 7 bases outside the gene matches. The chain's CDR3 is CASSSSTSGNYEQYF. CDR3 in DNA: TGTGCCAGCAGTTCCTCGACTAGCGGTAACTACGAGCAGTACTTC.

The chain employs TRBV2 and TRBJ2-2, with 10 bases fitting TRBD2. The CDR3 is 16 amino acids. V was clipped by 4 bases and J by 3 bases; unmatched bases: 5. Per germline, CDR1 SNHLY and CDR2 FYNNEI. The CDR3 DNA reads as TGTGCCAGCAGTGTACAGACTAGCGGGTACACCGGGGAGCTGTTTTTT. Protein: CASSVQTSGYTGELFF.

The V and J genes are TRBV2 and TRBJ2-2, with D possibly TRBD1 on 5 matching bases. With 11 bases removed from V and 4 bases from J, the gap between germline ends came to 14 bases. This CDR3 is built from 13 residues. The germline gives CDR1 SNHLY, CDR2 FYNNEI. CDR3 residues: CACSRESTGELFF. The CDR3 DNA reads TGTGCCTGTTCCAGGGAAAGCACCGGGGAGCTGTTTTTT.

V usage is TRBV18 and J usage is TRBJ1-3, with a possible D match to TRBD1 (5 bases). This CDR3 spans 16 amino acids. Between the trimmed V and J ends, which lost 3 bases and 3 bases, there was a span of 15 bases. The V gene's germline CDR1 is KGHSH and CDR2 LQKENI. The CDR3 region is CASSPLPVRDGNTIYF. The DNA of the CDR3 is TGTGCCAGCTCACCCCTACCTGTCAGGGATGGAAACACCATATATTTT.

The chain is built from TRBV7-2 and TRBJ2-1, with TRBD2 identical over 10 bases. Losses at the gene ends were 1 base for V and 9 bases for J; bases not matched to a gene: 9. Germline-derived CDR1 and CDR2 are SGHTA and FQGNSA. This CDR3 comprises 16 residues. The CDR3 region has the DNA TGTGCCAGCAGCTTAGTTTCGCTAGCGGGAGTGGGTGAGCAGTTCTTC. It encodes CASSLVSLAGVGEQFF.

The V and J genes are TRBV6-6 and TRBJ1-5; no reliable D call. Trimming removed 5 bases from V and 4 bases from J, with 12 bases in between. CDR3 length: 14 residues. From germline, CDR1 is MNHNY and CDR2 SVGAGI (reference sequence). The CDR3 DNA reads TGTGCCAGCAGTACGACATTAAGGAATCAGCCCCAGCATTTT. Translated: CASSTTLRNQPQHF.

The chain carries TRBV19 and TRBJ2-3; 7 bases are a match to TRBD2. CDR3 length: 15 residues. Trimming at V came to 3 bases and at J to 1 base, leaving 4 bases not matched to a gene. CDR1 and CDR2 (germline): LNHDA, SQIVND (reference sequence). The CDR3, as DNA: TGTGCCAGTAGTATCTGGGCGGGAGGCACAGATACGCAGTATTTT. This translates into CASSIWAGGTDTQYF.

DNA for the CDR3: TGTGCCAGCAGCCATTCGGGACAAACGGACGAGCAGTACTTC. Encoded protein: CASSHSGQTDEQYF. The V and J genes are TRBV7-9 and TRBJ2-7; D is perhaps TRBD1 (6 bases). CDR3 length: 14 residues. The V end was cut by 5 bases, the J end by 5 bases, with 16 bases between. The germline gives CDR1 SEHNR, CDR2 FQNEAQ (reference sequence). Complete variable domain (other parts from reference TRBV7-9 and TRBJ2-7): DTGVSQNPRHKITKRGQNVTFRCDPISEHNRLYWYRQTLGQGPEFLTYFQNEAQLEKSRLLSDRFSAERPKGSFSTLEIQRTEQGDSAMYLCASSHSGQTDEQYFGPGTRLTVT.

The chain links TRBV30 to TRBJ2-3, with TRBD1 as a possible D gene (6 bases). Germline assignment: CDR1 GTSNPN and CDR2 SVGIG (reference sequence). The CDR3 length is 13 residues. V was cut by 4 bases and J by 2 bases, with 10 bases left in between. The CDR3 coding sequence is TGTGCCTGGAAAGACAGGTACACAGATACGCAGTATTTT. Its protein is CAWKDRYTDTQYF.

V and J are TRBV5-1 and TRBJ2-5; D is perhaps TRBD1 (8 bases). CDR1 SGHRS and CDR2 YFSETQ come from the germline V gene. The V and J ends lost 1 base and 5 bases respectively, with 12 bases between them. The CDR3 length is 14 residues. Here the CDR3 DNA reads TGCGCCAGCAGCTTGATACAGGGGGGGGAGACCCAGTACTTC. The encoded protein is CASSLIQGGETQYF.

The chain joins TRBV4-3 to TRBJ2-7, with D possibly matching TRBD1 (6 bases). The V end lost 3 bases, the J end lost 3 bases, and 15 bases lay between the germline ends. CDR3 size: 15 residues. CDR1 is LGHNA, CDR2 YSLEER, per germline. CDR3: CASSQGQGKVYEQYF. The DNA for the CDR3 is TGCGCCAGCAGCCAGGGTCAGGGGAAGGTCTACGAGCAGTACTTC.

This clone came up a few times. The rearrangement uses TRBV7-2 and TRBJ2-7; 10 nucleotides line up with TRBD1. Unmatched junction bases numbered 4, after V lost 5 bases and J lost 3 bases. The germline CDR1 and CDR2 sequences are SGHTA and FQGNSA. CDR3 size: 14 residues. Written as DNA, the CDR3 is TGTGCCAGCAGCCCCGGGACAGGGGTCTACGAGCAGTACTTC. Amino acids: CASSPGTGVYEQYF.